What follows is one T cell receptor beta chain and its context. The study counted Cohort 3 donors as recovered given two negative PCRs, clearance, or symptom resolution. The CDR3 covers 13 residues. The V gene lost 4 bases and the J gene lost 3 bases, with 10 bases spanning the gap. Germline V gene data show CDR1 as SGHTA and CDR2 as FQGNSA. The data originate from a study of blood T cell repertoires in COVID-19. About the study: PBMCs, B-cell-depleted T cells, or T cells provided the cDNA or gDNA that made up the material.

The data were produced by immunoSEQ multiplex PCR, yet TCRdb's version contains in-frame clones alone and is incomplete. The repertoire consists of about 220,000 clones, with 88% occurring once and the leading ten covering more than 2.5%. This clonotype was sampled from a woman aged 30 to 39 who had recovered from COVID-19. This chain links TRBV7-2 with TRBJ2-7; weak D call: TRBD1 (7 bases). The specimen was PBMCs or T cells enriched from blood (not recorded which). In nucleotides, the CDR3 is TGTGCCAGCAGCTCTCAGGGGGGCTACGAGCAGTACTTC. It codes for CASSSQGGYEQYF.